The rows below give T cell receptor beta chains drawn from one sample of a study of blood T cells in healthy people across ages. Each CDR3 protein gets one entry after TCRdb re-called the 5' RACE reads with MiXCR. The sample lists around 940,000 distinct CDR3 sequences; approximately 50% were seen once. The sequencing sample was made of blood. Receptor source: a woman aged 60-75 years in good health. Each CDR3 is given with its conserved first and last residue. The D gene is left open where the match is weak. For some rows the clone size is stated as once, few or many, or as a class when expanded; others skip it.

J | D | V | size | DNA | CDR3
TRBJ2-6 | - | TRBV9 | few | TGTGCCAGCAGCGCCCATCCCTCTGGGGCCAACGTCCTGACTTTC | CASSAHPSGANVLTF
TRBJ2-1 | TRBD1 | TRBV7-9 | - | TGTGCCAGCAGCTCAAGACAGGGGACCTACAATGAGCAGTTCTTC | CASSSRQGTYNEQFF
TRBJ2-3 | TRBD2 | TRBV29-1 | - | TGCAGCGTTGAGGGCGGGAGAACAGATACGCAGTATTTT | CSVEGGRTDTQYF
TRBJ2-2 | TRBD2 | TRBV30 | - | TGTGCCTGGAGTACTAGCGGGGGCACCGGGGAGCTGTTTTTT | CAWSTSGGTGELFF
TRBJ1-5 | - | TRBV28 | - | TGTGCCAGCAATGCGGGATCCGATTATAGCAATCAGCCCCAGCATTTT | CASNAGSDYSNQPQHF
TRBJ2-3 | TRBD2 | TRBV27 | - | TGTGCCAGCAGTTTTAGCGGGGCCCCCCCAGTCACGCAGTATTTT | CASSFSGAPPVTQYF
TRBJ2-7 | TRBD2 | TRBV4-1 | - | TGCGCCAGCAGCCAAGACGCGGGAGTTAAGAGCTACGAGCAGTACTTC | CASSQDAGVKSYEQYF
TRBJ2-5 | TRBD2 | TRBV7-2 | - | TGTGCCAGCAGCTTAGAAGGTAGACTAGCGGCTCGAGAGACCCAGTACTTC | CASSLEGRLAARETQYF
TRBJ2-2 | TRBD1 | TRBV6-4 | once | TGTGCCAGCAGTGACGAACGAATTGGGACAGGGAATGGGGAGCTGTTTTTT | CASSDERIGTGNGELFF
TRBJ2-7 | TRBD1 | TRBV14 | - | TGTGCCAGCAGCCCAGCCGGGACAGCCTACGAGCAGTACTTC | CASSPAGTAYEQYF
TRBJ1-2 | - | TRBV18 | - | TGTGCCAGCTCAGGGTCGTATGATGGCTACACCTTC | CASSGSYDGYTF
TRBJ2-3 | - | TRBV5-1 | - | TGCGCCAGCAGCTTGGAGCCGAGGGGAAGCACAGATACGCAGTATTTT | CASSLEPRGSTDTQYF
TRBJ2-5 | TRBD1 | TRBV5-5 | - | TGTGCCCGCAGCTTGGGGACAGGGTTAGAGACCCAGTACTTC | CARSLGTGLETQYF
TRBJ2-3 | TRBD1 | TRBV20-1 | few | TGCAGTGCTGGGGGACAGGGGGAGATCAGTACAGATACGCAGTATTTT | CSAGGQGEISTDTQYF
TRBJ2-5 | TRBD2 | TRBV9 | - | TGTGCCAGCAGCGCTACTAGCGGGGAAGAGACCCAGTACTTC | CASSATSGEETQYF
TRBJ2-7 | - | TRBV5-6 | - | TGTGCCAGCAGTTCCTACGTGGCTCAAAGCTCCCACGAGCAGTACTTC | CASSSYVAQSSHEQYF
TRBJ2-3 | - | TRBV4-2 | - | TGTGCCAGCAGCCAAGCGGGCAGTTCTGGACCCACAGATACGCAGTATTTT | CASSQAGSSGPTDTQYF
TRBJ1-6 | TRBD1 | TRBV25-1 | - | TGTGCCAGCAGCGTCGGGACAGGGGAAATAAGGCCCCTCCACTTT | CASSVGTGEIRPLHF
TRBJ2-3 | TRBD1 | TRBV10-3 | - | TGTGCCATCGCGGACAGGGGAGTCACAGATACGCAGTATTTT | CAIADRGVTDTQYF
TRBJ2-1 | TRBD2 | TRBV7-2 | few | TGTGCCAGCAGCCTCTGGACTAGCGGGTTAAATGAGCAGTTCTTC | CASSLWTSGLNEQFF
TRBJ2-1 | - | TRBV24-1 | - | TGTGCCACCAGTGGCACGTTGGACCCCTTGGATGAGCAGTTCTTC | CATSGTLDPLDEQFF
TRBJ2-7 | - | TRBV5-5 | - | TGTGCCAGCAGCTCTCTGAACCTGAACGAGCAGTACTTC | CASSSLNLNEQYF
TRBJ2-2 | - | TRBV30 | - | TGTGCCTGGAGTGGGCTCGGAGGGAACACCGGGGAGCTGTTTTTT | CAWSGLGGNTGELFF
TRBJ2-7 | TRBD2 | TRBV20-1 | - | TGCAGTGCTAGATTGGGGACTAGCGGGATCTACGAGCAGTACTTC | CSARLGTSGIYEQYF
TRBJ1-6 | - | TRBV7-9 | few | TGTGCCAGCAGCTCGGGGGACACCTATAATTCACCCCTCCACTTT | CASSSGDTYNSPLHF
TRBJ1-2 | - | TRBV29-1 | few | TGCAGCGCTACCCCAACAGGGTCGAGTGGCTACACCTTC | CSATPTGSSGYTF
TRBJ2-6 | - | TRBV4-1 | - | TGCGCCAGCAGCCAAGAGAGGACGAGATCTGGGGCCAACGTCCTGACTTTC | CASSQERTRSGANVLTF
TRBJ1-1 | - | TRBV5-5 | - | TGTGCCAGCAGCTTGGATTTCGGGGGGACGAACACTGAAGCTTTCTTT | CASSLDFGGTNTEAFF
TRBJ1-2 | TRBD1 | TRBV10-3 | many | TGTGCCATCAGTGGCGGAGGGACGGGACAGGGGTTAGGTGGCTACACCTTC | CAISGGGTGQGLGGYTF
TRBJ2-5 | - | TRBV7-2 | few | TGTGCCAGCAGCTTAGTTCGGGCTAGCCAGTACTTC | CASSLVRASQYF
TRBJ2-5 | - | TRBV4-2 | - | TGTGCCAGCAGCCCCGCGGGTGCGACCCAGTACTTC | CASSPAGATQYF
TRBJ2-7 | - | TRBV12-3/TRBV12-4 | - | TGTGTCAGCGCAGCTTTGGGTCGGATGCCCTACGAGCAGTACTTC | CVSAALGRMPYEQYF
TRBJ2-7 | - | TRBV11-2 | - | TGTGCCAGCAGCTTAGATCACCCCTACGAGCAGTACTTC | CASSLDHPYEQYF
TRBJ1-2 | - | TRBV6-6 | few | TGTGCCAGCAGTTATCGGGAGGGAAACTATGGCTACACCTTC | CASSYREGNYGYTF
TRBJ2-7 | - | TRBV24-1 | - | TGTGCCACCTGGGACTTTCCCTACGAGCAGTACTTC | CATWDFPYEQYF
TRBJ2-3 | - | TRBV12-5 | many | TGTGCTAGTGGTTCCCACCTAGGGGATACGCAGTATTTT | CASGSHLGDTQYF
TRBJ1-2 | - | TRBV12-3/TRBV12-4 | few | TGTGCCAGCAGTTCACAAACAGGAGACTATGGCTACACCTTC | CASSSQTGDYGYTF
TRBJ2-1 | TRBD2 | TRBV4-1 | once | TGCGCCAGCAGCCAAGTAGGCCTAGCGGACAATGAGCAGTTCTTC | CASSQVGLADNEQFF
TRBJ2-7 | - | TRBV28 | - | TGTGCCAGCAGTTTAGGGGGCAGGATAAGCGAGCAGTACTTC | CASSLGGRISEQYF
TRBJ2-3 | - | TRBV11-1 | - | TGTGCCAGCAGCTTACCGGGAGTCTCCTATACAGATACGCAGTATTTT | CASSLPGVSYTDTQYF
TRBJ1-4 | - | TRBV29-1 | few | TGCAGCGTTACAAGGGCCTCTAATGAAAAACTGTTTTTT | CSVTRASNEKLFF
TRBJ2-1 | - | TRBV27 | - | TGTGCCAGCAGTTTCGGGCGGAGCAATGAGCAGTTCTTC | CASSFGRSNEQFF
TRBJ2-6 | - | TRBV7-6 | - | TGTGCCGTTGGGGACATTTACTCTGGGGCCAACGTCCTGACTTTC | CAVGDIYSGANVLTF
TRBJ2-2 | - | TRBV9 | few | TGTGCCAGCAGCGTAAACACCGGGGAGCTGTTTTTT | CASSVNTGELFF
TRBJ2-7 | - | TRBV21-1 | - | TGTGCCAGCAGCAAAGTGGCAGAGGGCGGTATCGACGAGCAGTACTTC | CASSKVAEGGIDEQYF
TRBJ2-7 | - | TRBV10-3 | few | TGTGCCATCAGTGAGACAGGGAACCACGAGCAGTACTTC | CAISETGNHEQYF
TRBJ2-1 | - | TRBV12-3/TRBV12-4 | few | TGTGCCAGCAACAAGCGGAGAGGGGGCTCCTACAATGAGCAGTTCTTC | CASNKRRGGSYNEQFF
TRBJ2-6 | - | TRBV29-1 | - | TGCAGCGTTGAGGGGGCTGGGGCCAACGTCCTGACTTTC | CSVEGAGANVLTF